Below, 22 T cell receptor beta chains from the same sample are listed, as sequenced in a study of control samples from healthy donors and cancer patients. Sequencing was performed with immunoSEQ multiplex PCR; in TCRdb, only in-frame clones are kept and a portion is missing. Of under 200,000 clones detected, 85% to 95% appear once; the ten largest clones hold around 9.3%. The sequenced sample consisted of blood. All receptors come from a woman between 35 and 50 years old in good health.

The genes are TRBV28 and TRBJ1-3; possibly TRBD1 for D (6 bases). V was pared by 6 bases and J by 8 bases, with 8 bases between. CDR1 and CDR2 from the germline V gene are MDHEN and SYDVKM. The CDR3 length is 11 residues. The CDR3 DNA sequence: TGTGCCAGCAGAAACAGGGACACCATATATTTT. It translates to CASRNRDTIYF.

On this clone itself: Other DNA sequences in the same sample also yield this CDR3. The rearrangement links TRBV6-5 to TRBJ2-7, with D perhaps TRBD2 (5 bases). The ends were cut back, 0 bases at V and 0 bases at J, with 6 bases in the middle. Germline lookup yields CDR1 MNHEY and CDR2 SVGAGI. The CDR3 has 14 residues. This chain's CDR3 is CASSYSRGSYEQYF. In DNA form, the CDR3 reads TGTGCCAGCAGTTACTCACGGGGCTCCTACGAGCAGTACTTC.

The chain has TRBV6-5 and TRBJ1-3; D is perhaps TRBD1 (5 bases). V was pared by 4 bases and J by 4 bases, with 17 bases between. Germline assignment: CDR1 MNHEY and CDR2 SVGAGI. The CDR3 totals 16 residues. DNA of the CDR3: TGTGCCAGCAGTTCAGGGTCTTCCTTAACAGGAAACACCATATATTTT. The encoded protein is CASSSGSSLTGNTIYF.

V is TRBV19 and J is TRBJ2-5; 13 nucleotides agree with TRBD2. J was trimmed by 4 bases and V by 5 bases; bases with no gene match: 7. Germline V gene data show CDR1 as LNHDA and CDR2 as SQIVND (reference sequence). This CDR3 contains 16 residues. In DNA, the CDR3 is TGTGCCAGTAGTCCAGGACTAGCGGGGGCCATAGAGACCCAGTACTTC. It translates to CASSPGLAGAIETQYF.

This chain joins TRBV7-2 and TRBJ1-3; maybe TRBD1 (6 bases). CDR1 and CDR2 from the germline V gene are SGHTA and FQGNSA. There are 15 residues in the CDR3. V was trimmed by 6 bases and J by 2 bases, leaving 14 bases between them. The CDR3 DNA reads TGTGCCAGCAGACCCACAGGGTCGGCTGGAAACACCATATATTTT. Amino acids: CASRPTGSAGNTIYF.

V usage is TRBV4-1 and J usage is TRBJ2-3, with 9 bases matching TRBD2. The germline CDR1 and CDR2 sequences are MGHRA and YSYEKL. V shed 4 bases and J 2 bases; nucleotides not matched to a gene: 4. The CDR3 runs 15 residues. The CDR3 region is CASSRAGGITDTQYF. In DNA, the CDR3 is TGCGCCAGCAGCCGAGCGGGGGGAATCACAGATACGCAGTATTTT.

A note on this clone: The junction departs from the called germline gene at one end, perhaps through a read error. The chain joins TRBV10-3 to TRBJ1-2; 7 bases align to TRBD1. Germline V CDR1 and CDR2: ENHRY, SYGVKD. This CDR3 contains 14 residues. Written as DNA, the CDR3 is TGTGCCATCAGTGGACCCCCCGGGCAGGGGGGGAACAGTTTC. This translates into CAISGPPGQGGNSF.

The J gene is TRBJ1-1, the V gene TRBV6-5; possibly TRBD1 for D (5 bases). Per germline, CDR1 MNHEY and CDR2 SVGAGI. This CDR3 spans 15 amino acids. V was clipped by 4 bases and J by 5 bases, with 17 bases between them. The CDR3 sequence is CASSFSAGALTEAFF. CDR3 in DNA: TGTGCCAGCAGTTTCAGCGCCGGGGCGCTGACTGAAGCTTTCTTT.

This clone was seen only once. V gene TRBV3-1 (or the pseudogene TRBV3-2) combines with J gene TRBJ1-2, with D possibly being TRBD1 (5 bases). The germline V gene has CDR1 LGHDT and CDR2 YNNKEL (reference sequence). This CDR3 comprises 14 residues. V shed 4 bases and J shed 3 bases, with 12 bases lying between them. Written as DNA, the CDR3 is TGTGCCAGCAGCCGACAACGAGGGGACTATGGCTACACCTTC. Its protein product is CASSRQRGDYGYTF.

V is TRBV9 and J is TRBJ1-5, with D possibly TRBD1 on 5 matching bases. Trimming took 4 bases from V and 5 from J, leaving 13 bases between them. The germline V gene has CDR1 SGDLS and CDR2 YYNGEE. This CDR3 has 14 amino acids. In nucleotides, the CDR3 is TGTGCCAGCAGCTCGGGACCGGAGGATCAGCCCCAGCATTTT. Translation: CASSSGPEDQPQHF.

The chain joins TRBV11-2 to TRBJ1-3; D call uncertain. V dropped 5 bases and J dropped 4 bases, with 6 bases sitting between them. The CDR3 covers 12 residues. Germline V lookup: CDR1 SGHAT, CDR2 FQNNGV. For the CDR3, the DNA is TGTGCCAGCAGCCAAGGGGGAAACACCATATATTTT. This gives the protein CASSQGGNTIYF.

This rearrangement joins TRBV5-6 to TRBJ2-5; perhaps TRBD2 as D (6 bases). There are 17 residues in the CDR3. V was trimmed by 3 bases and J by 5 bases, leaving 23 bases between them. Germline V gene sequence: CDR1 SGHDT, CDR2 YYEEEE. CDR3 region: CASSSSGTSASRETQYF. CDR3 DNA: TGTGCCAGCAGCTCATCCGGGACTTCCGCCAGCCGGGAGACCCAGTACTTC.

The CDR3 DNA sequence: TGCGCCAGCAGCTTGTCACTAGCGGGGGAAGGGACCGGGGAGCTGTTTTTT. Protein product: CASSLSLAGEGTGELFF. The chain recombines TRBV5-1 with TRBJ2-2; 11 bases align to TRBD2. V was pared by 1 base and J by 5 bases, with 7 bases of the junction left unmatched. This CDR3 has 17 amino acids. CDR1 and CDR2 (germline): SGHRS, YFSETQ. Supplemented by reference TRBV5-1 and TRBJ2-2, the full variable domain reads KAGVTQTPRYLIKTRGQQVTLSCSPISGHRSVSWYQQTPGQGLQFLFEYFSETQRNKGNFPGRFSGRQFSNSRSEMNVSTLELGDSALYLCASSLSLAGEGTGELFFGEGSRLTVL.

The gene calls are TRBV5-5 and TRBJ1-2; D might be TRBD1 (6 bases). Germline V gives CDR1 SGHKS, CDR2 YYEKEE (reference sequence). CDR3 size: 12 residues. The V end lost 4 bases, the J end lost 6 bases, and 10 bases lay between the germline ends. CDR3 sequence: CASSVQGDGYTF. CDR3 nucleotide sequence: TGTGCCAGCAGCGTACAGGGCGATGGCTACACCTTC.

This clone appeared once. The chain carries TRBV27 and TRBJ1-4; unclear D gene. V shed 6 bases and J shed 5 bases, with 10 bases lying between them. This CDR3 region has 13 residues. CDR1 MNHEY and CDR2 SMNVEV come from the germline V gene (reference sequence). CDR3 protein: CASRALQNEKLFF. Here the CDR3 DNA reads TGTGCCAGCAGGGCACTCCAGAATGAAAAACTGTTTTTT.

The chain is built from TRBV7-9 and TRBJ1-3, with D uncertain. V lost 10 bases to trimming and J lost 0 bases, with 16 bases between them. Germline assignment: CDR1 SEHNR and CDR2 FQNEAQ (reference sequence). CDR3 size: 15 residues. CDR3 amino acids: CATRRPDLSGNTIYF. The CDR3 DNA reads as TGTGCCACCCGACGACCGGACCTCTCTGGAAACACCATATATTTT.

The V call is TRBV7-2, the J call TRBJ2-3; D ambiguous. Germline CDR1 SGHTA, CDR2 FQGNSA. Deletions cut 7 bases from V and 6 bases from J, with 14 bases between. This CDR3 has 13 amino acids. CDR3 region: CASTLTRRDTQYF. The CDR3 nucleotides are TGTGCCAGCACATTGACCCGGCGTGATACGCAGTATTTT.

This chain links TRBV12-3 or TRBV12-4 with TRBJ1-1, with no clear D. The CDR3 extends over 13 amino acids. V gave up 7 bases and J gave up 4 bases, with 13 bases separating them. The CDR3 spells CASTRSSSTEAFF. The DNA of the CDR3 is TGTGCCAGCACGCGGAGTTCGTCCACTGAAGCTTTCTTT.

In its sample, this clone was seen once. The chain recombines TRBV19 with TRBJ1-1; D is ambiguous. Germline loops: CDR1 LNHDA, CDR2 SQIVND (reference sequence). The CDR3 length is 14 residues. Trimming left V 3 bases short and J 2 bases short, with 10 bases between. The CDR3 spells CASSIHRGNTEAFF. CDR3 DNA sequence: TGTGCCAGTAGTATCCATCGGGGAAACACTGAAGCTTTCTTT.

This chain connects TRBV4-3 to TRBJ2-7, with D possibly TRBD1 on 5 matching bases. Trimming left V 4 bases short and J 5 bases short, with 18 bases between. The CDR3 is made up of 15 amino acids. CDR1 LGHNA and CDR2 YSLEER come from the germline V gene. CDR3 sequence: CASSLSGMSDNEQYF. DNA of the CDR3: TGCGCCAGCAGCCTATCAGGGATGTCGGACAACGAGCAGTACTTC.

This chain connects TRBV5-6 to TRBJ1-1; the D is unclear. CDR3 size: 11 residues. V was pared by 1 base and J by 8 bases, with 6 bases between. Germline assignment: CDR1 SGHDT and CDR2 YYEEEE. The CDR3 DNA sequence: TGTGCCAGCAGCTTGAGCGGGGAAGCTTTCTTT. This translates into CASSLSGEAFF. The full variable domain, its missing parts supplied by reference TRBV5-6 and TRBJ1-1, is DAGVTQSPTHLIKTRGQQVTLRCSPKSGHDTVSWYQQALGQGPQFIFQYYEEEERQRGNFPDRFSGHQFPNYSSELNVNALLLGDSALYLCASSLSGEAFFGQGTRLTVV.

Worth noting for this clone: Other DNA sequences in this sample translate to the same CDR3. The V and J genes are TRBV29-1 and TRBJ1-1; D not certain. Trimming removed 4 bases from V and 4 bases from J, with 16 bases in between. The CDR3 covers 14 residues. Germline V gene lookup returns CDR1 SQVTM and CDR2 ANQGSEA. CDR3 residues: CSVASVLGSTEAFF. In DNA, the CDR3 is TGCAGCGTTGCCTCGGTCTTGGGGAGCACTGAAGCTTTCTTT.